These 14 T cell receptor beta chains were all obtained from the same sample, sequenced in a study of graft-versus-host responses after intestinal transplantation. Some clones are missing from TCRdb's copy, which holds only in-frame ones; the method was immunoSEQ multiplex PCR. The table has roughly 69,000 clones, around 90% seen once. The specimen comprised bone marrow, sampled around 730 days after intestinal transplantation. These receptors were taken from a human patient who received an intestinal transplant, so some T cells may come from the graft donor.

The CDR3 sequence is CASSLQGILYEQYF. The CDR3 DNA reads TGTGCCAGCAGCCTACAGGGGATTTTGTACGAGCAGTACTTC. The rearrangement links TRBV5-6 to TRBJ2-7; 7 bases line up with TRBD1. The CDR3 has 14 amino acids. J was trimmed by 4 bases and V by 4 bases; bases with no gene match: 8. The germline V gene has CDR1 SGHDT and CDR2 YYEEEE.

This chain joins TRBV6-1 and TRBJ1-6, with a tentative D call TRBD1 (6 bases). The CDR3 sequence is 16 residues long. The V and J ends lost 4 bases and 8 bases respectively, with 18 bases between them. Germline V gives CDR1 MNHNS, CDR2 SASEGT. The CDR3 protein is CASSAQAWGLDSPLHF. The DNA for the CDR3 is TGTGCCAGCAGTGCTCAAGCGTGGGGGCTCGATTCACCCCTCCACTTT.

This chain's CDR3 is CASSVAAGEAFF. In nucleotides, the CDR3 is TGTGCCAGCAGCGTAGCGGCAGGGGAAGCTTTCTTT. The chain couples TRBV9 to TRBJ1-1, with D possibly TRBD1 on 5 matching bases. The germline V and J ends were trimmed by 0 bases and 8 bases, with 8 bases remaining between them. Looked up from germline, CDR1 is SGDLS and CDR2 is YYNGEE. The CDR3 loop spans 12 amino acids.

Details on this clone: The same CDR3 can be traced to other DNA sequences in this sample. The chain is built from TRBV5-1 and TRBJ2-2; TRBD2 agrees at 10 bases. The CDR3 is 16 amino acids. V lost 4 bases to trimming and J lost 4 bases; unmatched junction nucleotides: 7. The germline gives CDR1 SGHRS, CDR2 YFSETQ. The CDR3 DNA reads as TGCGCCAGCAGCACCGAGCGGGGGGGGCCCACCGGGGAGCTGTTTTTT. This codes for CASSTERGGPTGELFF.

Note on this clone: Additional DNA sequences in this sample encode the identical CDR3. The rearrangement joins TRBV2 to TRBJ2-3, with 7 bases that match TRBD1. Unmatched junction bases numbered 6, after V lost 7 bases and J lost 2 bases. The CDR3 is 14 residues long. Per germline, CDR1 SNHLY and CDR2 FYNNEI. The CDR3 DNA reads as TGTGCCAGCACTGTGGGACAGCACACAGATACGCAGTATTTT. Its translation is CASTVGQHTDTQYF.

This rearrangement joins TRBV28 to TRBJ2-7; 8 bases map to TRBD2. This CDR3 comprises 15 residues. Germline V gene sequence: CDR1 MDHEN, CDR2 SYDVKM. V lost 2 bases to trimming and J lost 5 bases; unmatched junction nucleotides: 8. In nucleotides, the CDR3 is TGTGCCAGCAGTTTAGGGCGGGAGGCGTCCCACGAGCAGTACTTC. Amino acid sequence: CASSLGREASHEQYF.

This clone has a single count. The chain recombines TRBV19 with TRBJ1-4; a weak D match, TRBD1 (5 bases). V lost 2 bases and J 0 bases, leaving 13 bases between the germline ends. Germline-derived CDR1 and CDR2 are LNHDA and SQIVND (reference sequence). The CDR3 loop spans 17 amino acids. CDR3 DNA sequence: TGTGCCAGTAGTATATCGGAACAGGCTCCAACTAATGAAAAACTGTTTTTT. Translated: CASSISEQAPTNEKLFF.

This chain joins TRBV6-5 and TRBJ1-2; a possible D gene is TRBD1 (5 bases). The CDR3 is 15 amino acids. From germline, CDR1 is MNHEY and CDR2 SVGAGI. V shed 0 bases and J shed 8 bases, with 16 bases lying between them. The CDR3 protein is CASSYSGASKGGYTF. For the CDR3, the DNA is TGTGCCAGCAGTTACTCTGGGGCCAGCAAGGGAGGCTACACCTTC.

The V gene is TRBV27, the J gene TRBJ2-1; 7 nucleotides align to TRBD1. After removal of 4 bases from V and 5 bases from J, the junction contained 17 bases not matched to a gene. The CDR3 extends over 18 amino acids. Germline V CDR1 and CDR2: MNHEY, SMNVEV (reference sequence). The CDR3 is CASSYRLGRGSVDNEQFF. CDR3 DNA sequence: TGTGCCAGCAGTTACCGCCTGGGCAGGGGGTCTGTTGACAATGAGCAGTTCTTC.

This sequence joins TRBV10-1 and TRBJ1-5; D is uncertain. Germline V lookup: CDR1 WNHNN, CDR2 SYGVQD (reference sequence). This CDR3 spans 11 amino acids. V shed 9 bases and J shed 6 bases, with 9 bases lying between them. DNA of the CDR3: TGCGCCAGTCTGTCGGGTCAGCCCCAGCATTTT. Protein: CASLSGQPQHF.

The table lists this clone with a count of one. The chain joins TRBV6-5 to TRBJ1-2; the D gene is possibly TRBD1 (5 bases). Germline values: CDR1 MNHEY, CDR2 SVGAGI. V lost 2 bases, J lost 7 bases, and 14 bases lay in between. The CDR3 length is 14 residues. CDR3 residues: CASSYLGQGGGYTF. CDR3 nucleotide sequence: TGTGCCAGCAGTTACCTTGGGCAGGGAGGTGGCTACACCTTC.

This clone was detected only a few times. The chain combines TRBV12-5 with TRBJ1-1; TRBD1 matches at 7 bases. Per germline, CDR1 LGHNT and CDR2 FRNRAP. With 1 base clipped from V and 7 bases from J, the junction kept 0 bases outside the gene matches. The CDR3 spans 12 residues. The CDR3 here is CASGLGQGEAFF. The CDR3 region has the DNA TGTGCTAGTGGTTTGGGACAGGGTGAAGCTTTCTTT.

This clone was counted once. This chain connects TRBV7-9 to TRBJ2-5; 10 nucleotides line up with TRBD2. The length of the CDR3 is 17 residues. In germline, CDR1 is SEHNR, CDR2 FQNEAQ (reference sequence). V was clipped by 4 bases and J by 0 bases; unmatched bases: 8. The CDR3 bases are TGTGCCAGCAGCTCCTTAGGACTAGCGGAATACCAAGAGACCCAGTACTTC. Protein: CASSSLGLAEYQETQYF.

The chain links TRBV18 to TRBJ1-2; D gene unclear. The CDR3 runs 15 residues. Germline assignment: CDR1 KGHSH and CDR2 LQKENI. V lost 0 bases to trimming and J lost 8 bases, with 16 bases between them. CDR3 sequence: CASSPPPSGPGGYTF. In DNA, the CDR3 is TGTGCCAGCTCACCACCGCCCAGCGGGCCAGGCGGCTACACCTTC.